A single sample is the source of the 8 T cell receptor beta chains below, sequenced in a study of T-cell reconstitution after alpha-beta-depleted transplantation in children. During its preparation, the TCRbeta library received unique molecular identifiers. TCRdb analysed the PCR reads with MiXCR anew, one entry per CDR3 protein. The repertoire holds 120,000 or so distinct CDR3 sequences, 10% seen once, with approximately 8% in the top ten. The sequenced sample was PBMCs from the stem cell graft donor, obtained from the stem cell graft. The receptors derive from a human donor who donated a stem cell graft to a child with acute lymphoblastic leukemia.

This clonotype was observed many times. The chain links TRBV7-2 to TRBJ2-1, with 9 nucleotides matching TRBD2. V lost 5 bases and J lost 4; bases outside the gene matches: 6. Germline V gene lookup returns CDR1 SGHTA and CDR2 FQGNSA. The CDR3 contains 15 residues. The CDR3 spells CASSRTGLAYNEQFF. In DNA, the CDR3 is TGTGCCAGCAGCCGCACCGGACTAGCGTACAATGAGCAGTTCTTC.

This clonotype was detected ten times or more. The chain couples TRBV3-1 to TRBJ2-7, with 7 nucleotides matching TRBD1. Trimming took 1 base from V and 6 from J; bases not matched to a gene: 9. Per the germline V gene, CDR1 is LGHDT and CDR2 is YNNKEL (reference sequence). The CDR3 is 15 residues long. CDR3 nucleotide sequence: TGTGCCAGCAGCCAAGGAGGAATAGGGGGCTCCGAGCAGTACTTC. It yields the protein CASSQGGIGGSEQYF.

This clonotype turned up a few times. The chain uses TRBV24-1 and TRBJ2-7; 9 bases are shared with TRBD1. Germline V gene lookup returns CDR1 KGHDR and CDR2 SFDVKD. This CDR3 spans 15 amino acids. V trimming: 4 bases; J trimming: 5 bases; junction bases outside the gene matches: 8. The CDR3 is CATSETGTGNDEQYF. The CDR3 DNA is TGTGCCACCAGTGAGACCGGGACAGGGAATGACGAGCAGTACTTC.

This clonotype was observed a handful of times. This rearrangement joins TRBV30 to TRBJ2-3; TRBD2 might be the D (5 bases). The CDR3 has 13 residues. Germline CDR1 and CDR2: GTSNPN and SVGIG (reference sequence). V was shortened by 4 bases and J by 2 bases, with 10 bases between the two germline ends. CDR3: CAWTNGNTDTQYF. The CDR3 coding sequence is TGTGCCTGGACTAACGGGAACACAGATACGCAGTATTTT.

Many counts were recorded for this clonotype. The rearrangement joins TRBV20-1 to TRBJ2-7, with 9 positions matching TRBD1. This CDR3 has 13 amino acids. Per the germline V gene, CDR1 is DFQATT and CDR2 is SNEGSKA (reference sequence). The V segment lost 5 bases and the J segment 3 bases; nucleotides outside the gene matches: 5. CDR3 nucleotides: TGCAGTGCTGCGGGACAGGGCCTCTACGAGCAGTACTTC. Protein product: CSAAGQGLYEQYF.

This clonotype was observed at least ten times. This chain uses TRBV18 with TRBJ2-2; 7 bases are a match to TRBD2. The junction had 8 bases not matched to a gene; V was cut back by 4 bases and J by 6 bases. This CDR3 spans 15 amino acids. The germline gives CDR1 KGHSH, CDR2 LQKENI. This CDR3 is CASSLGLERAGELFF. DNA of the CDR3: TGTGCCAGCTCACTCGGACTAGAGCGGGCCGGGGAGCTGTTTTTT.

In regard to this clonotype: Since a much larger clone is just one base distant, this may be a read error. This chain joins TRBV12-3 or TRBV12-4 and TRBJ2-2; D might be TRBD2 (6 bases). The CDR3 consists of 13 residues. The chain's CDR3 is CASLHGGAGEPFF. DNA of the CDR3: TGTGCCAGCCTACACGGGGGAGCCGGGGAGCCGTTTTTT.

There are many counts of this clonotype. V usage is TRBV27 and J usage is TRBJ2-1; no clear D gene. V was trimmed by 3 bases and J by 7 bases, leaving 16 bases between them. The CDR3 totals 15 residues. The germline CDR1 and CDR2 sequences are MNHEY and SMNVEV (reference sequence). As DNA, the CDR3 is TGTGCCAGCAGTTTGGGATCTCCCGATAGAAATGAGCAGTTCTTC. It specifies CASSLGSPDRNEQFF.